This TCR beta chain was obtained from a study of blood T cell repertoires in COVID-19. Study as a whole: Researchers got acute and convalescent COVID-19 samples from the United States, Italy and Spain. T cells, B-cell-depleted T cells, or PBMCs provided the cDNA or gDNA that served as material.

Per the original data handling: Nucleated cell number was recorded as an estimate derived from reference gene primer amplification. Using immunoSEQ multiplex PCR, the repertoire was profiled, and TCRdb retains in-frame clones only, with some absent. V, J and clone size were drawn from that table, and D and trimming were deduced from the DNA. The sample includes a few hundred thousand clones, 85% to 90% seen only once; the top ten take over 2%. V was shortened by 3 bases and J by 3 bases, with 11 bases between the two germline ends. The CDR3 totals 14 residues. Germline CDR1 is GTSNPN and CDR2 is SVGIG (reference sequence).

This receptor was obtained from a woman aged 45 to 65 with acute or convalescent COVID-19. What was sequenced was peripheral blood. The rearrangement uses TRBV30 and TRBJ2-2; possible D gene TRBD2, 5 bases. The CDR3 region has the DNA TGTGCCTGGAGGTCGGGATTAGACACCGGGGAGCTGTTTTTT. Its translation: CAWRSGLDTGELFF.